The clone carrying this T cell receptor (beta chain) was picked up a small number of times. Its antigen is not identified. The data are from a study of T cell repertoires in cytomegalovirus infection. Study background: The study used recently identified HLA-C-restricted and well-studied HLA-B-restricted CMV epitopes. From public TCR beta signatures came an indication of both CMV infection and matching HLA type.

TCRdb ran MiXCR on the reads and lists one entry per CDR3 protein. The table records about 69,000 distinct CDR3 sequences, about 29% of them present only once. Points from the study as a whole: The study found HLA-C-restricted CMV-specific TCR beta clonotypes dominating the ex vivo response. Cumulative public TCR beta family frequency identified CMV carriers with the relevant HLA.

The CDR3 has 17 residues. The V and J ends lost 4 bases and 5 bases, in that order; junction bases with no gene match: 9. Germline V lookup: CDR1 MDHEN, CDR2 SYDVKM. The sequencing here drew on CD8+ T cells from cultured PBMCs, taken from culture after CMV antigen stimulation. The chain couples TRBV28 to TRBJ1-5; 12 bases line up with TRBD1. The sequence derives from a human donor in good health (CMV status not recorded). Some clones in this sample may be carry-over from other donors' samples. This CDR3 reads CASSSIPGQGADQPQHF. CDR3 nucleotide sequence: TGTGCCAGCAGTTCCATACCGGGACAGGGGGCAGATCAGCCCCAGCATTTT.